The following is a T cell receptor (beta chain) sequence with its context. No cognate antigen has been identified for it. Per-nucleotide qualities are absent, and no much larger clonotype sits a single base away. This record belongs to a study of post-analysis software for immune sequencing data (dated by TCRdb to the mid-2010s). A note on the overall study: Relapsing-remitting, secondary progressive and progressive-relapsing multiple sclerosis were recorded as disease courses, and subtype annotation was lacking for some patients. The patient repertoires were compared against around 11 previously published healthy control repertoires obtained from donors aged about 6 to 26 years. A subset of samples was prepared in parallel using single-end sample barcoding, then pooled and co-amplified after Illumina adapter ligation. Study-wide findings and limitations: When samples were clustered directly using the F measure, samples prepared in the same batch co-clustered strongly, which prompted a batch-effect correction. The multiple sclerosis patient group was slightly younger than the control group. A handful of TRBV segments, including TRBV5-6, TRBV5-1 and TRBV20-1, were significantly more frequent in patients than controls. Significantly lower normalized Chao1 diversity was found in multiple sclerosis patients than in controls, suggesting substantial peripheral T-cell clonal expansion.

To demonstrate the VDJtools post-analysis software, TCR beta repertoires were profiled from the peripheral blood of 10 to 15 young patients with multiple sclerosis. Multiple sclerosis patients were children and adolescents aged roughly 6 to 16 years. The protocol used for the library was PCR. These reads were obtained on an Illumina HiSeq 2500. To reduce PCR and sequencing biases, unique molecular identifiers were incorporated into the TCR beta cDNA libraries. Every 1 to 10 million input T cells yielded approximately 500,000 cDNA molecules, meaning each molecule approximated one T cell. The patient libraries were prepared and sequenced using the same protocol as the earlier healthy control dataset. Samples belonging to the same batch were prepared together, multiplexed and sequenced on a shared HiSeq lane. Per the original workflow: Raw barcoded reads were processed with MIGEC, and single-read molecular identifier groups were discarded before consensus assembly and CDR3 extraction. VDJtools was used for post-analysis of the clonotype tables, with diversity normalized by down-sampling every dataset to the smallest sample size. In repertoire overlap clustering, CDR3 amino acid sequences, but not nucleotide sequences, were matched to correct batch-related cross-sample contamination. The public sequencing data were trimmed at Q25 with fastp and processed into clonotypes with MiXCR by TCRdb, which kept only in-frame beta chains. Every entry covers one CDR3 protein and lists the most common genes and DNA from its rows. TCRdb assigned the V and J calls; the authors' analysis was not used. Within this sample are 350,000 to 500,000 distinct CDR3 sequences, with 30% to 40% of them counted one time only. 7.6% of the sample belongs to the ten largest clones.

The germline V gene (reference sequence) sets CDR1 to LNHDA and CDR2 to SQIVND. Ends trimmed: V by 5 bases, J by 4 bases; bases unmatched to a gene: 7. From cysteine to phenylalanine, the CDR3 is 15 amino acids long. The read is trimmed to its CDR3 DNA, 45 bases read in frame from base 1. Sequencing was performed on blood. This clonotype was sampled from a girl aged 2-10 years with multiple sclerosis. This sequence uses TRBV19 and TRBJ2-1; 8 of the junction bases match TRBD2. Here the CDR3 is given as CASSVYSGVYNEQFF. The sequenced DNA: TGTGCCAGTAGTGTATATAGCGGGGTTTACAATGAGCAGTTCTTC.